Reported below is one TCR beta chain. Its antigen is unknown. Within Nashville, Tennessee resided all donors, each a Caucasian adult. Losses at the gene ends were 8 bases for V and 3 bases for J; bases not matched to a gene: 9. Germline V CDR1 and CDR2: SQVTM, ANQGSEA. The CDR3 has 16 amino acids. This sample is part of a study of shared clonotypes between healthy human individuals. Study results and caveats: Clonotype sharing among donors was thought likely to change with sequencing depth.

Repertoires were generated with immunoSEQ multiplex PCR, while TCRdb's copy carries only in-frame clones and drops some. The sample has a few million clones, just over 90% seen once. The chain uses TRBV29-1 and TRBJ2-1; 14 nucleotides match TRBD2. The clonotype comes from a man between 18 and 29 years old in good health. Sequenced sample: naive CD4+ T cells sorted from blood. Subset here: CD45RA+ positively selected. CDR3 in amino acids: CSSTSGGALIYNEQFF. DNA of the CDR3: TGCAGCTCGACTAGCGGGGGGGCCCTAATCTACAATGAGCAGTTCTTC.